The 31 T cell receptor beta chains given below trace back to one sample, sequenced in a study of OX40 agonist ivuxolimab in advanced cancers. TCRdb's table, derived via immunoSEQ multiplex PCR, lists solely in-frame clones and lacks some. The table lists about 66,000 clones, 85% of them singletons, with under 4.5% in the top ten. Sample: CD4+ or CD8+ T cells sorted from blood, taken in a trial of the OX40 agonist ivuxolimab. The receptor source for this set is an adult with an advanced solid tumor such as melanoma, head and neck, liver or kidney cancer.

CDR3 protein: CASSLEGRTNTGELFF. CDR3 nucleotides: TGCGCCAGCAGCTTGGAGGGGCGTACGAACACCGGGGAGCTGTTTTTT. J is TRBJ2-2 and V is TRBV5-1; TRBD1 is a possible D gene (5 bases). This CDR3 region has 16 residues. Deletions cut 0 bases from V and 0 bases from J, with 9 bases between. From germline, CDR1 is SGHRS and CDR2 YFSETQ.

The V and J genes are TRBV15 and TRBJ1-2, with a tentative D call TRBD1 (5 bases). Trimming pared 0 bases from V and 1 base from J, leaving 21 bases between. Germline CDR1 and CDR2: LNHNV and YYDKDF (reference sequence). The CDR3 runs to 19 residues. The CDR3 sequence: CATSRDSIARQYFNYGYTF. As DNA, the CDR3 is TGTGCCACCAGCAGAGATTCTATTGCCAGACAGTATTTTAACTATGGCTACACCTTC.

The chain has TRBV19 and TRBJ2-3; maybe TRBD1 (6 bases). The V and J ends lost 5 bases and 4 bases respectively, with 22 bases between them. Germline V gives CDR1 LNHDA, CDR2 SQIVND (reference sequence). The CDR3 totals 17 residues. CDR3 sequence: CASSLFVGAAAADTQYF. CDR3 sequence (DNA): TGTGCCAGTAGTCTCTTCGTGGGGGCCGCAGCAGCAGATACGCAGTATTTT.

The chain has TRBV30 and TRBJ1-5; the D gene is possibly TRBD1 (6 bases). Germline CDR1 is GTSNPN and CDR2 is SVGIG (reference sequence). The CDR3 length is 15 residues. The V end lost 2 bases, the J end lost 0 bases, and 11 bases lay between the germline ends. For the CDR3, the DNA is TGTGCCTGGAGTCCCAGGGGATATAGCAATCAGCCCCAGCATTTT. Amino acids: CAWSPRGYSNQPQHF.

In its sample, this clone was seen once. Here the CDR3 DNA reads TGTGCCAGCAGCCCGAAAAGACGACAAAGTCGGGCCAACGTCCTGACTTTC. Residues: CASSPKRRQSRANVLTF. The V and J genes are TRBV7-2 and TRBJ2-6; unclear D gene. The CDR3 covers 17 residues. V lost 5 bases to trimming and J lost 5 bases, with 19 bases between them. Per germline, CDR1 SGHTA and CDR2 FQGNSA.

J is TRBJ2-3 and V is TRBV7-3; D not certain. V was clipped by 1 base and J by 4 bases, with 3 bases between them. Germline V gene data show CDR1 as SGHTA and CDR2 as FQGTGA. The CDR3 sequence is 12 residues long. CDR3 region: CASSLSSDTQYF. CDR3 bases: TGTGCCAGCAGCTTAAGTTCAGATACGCAGTATTTT.

The V and J genes are TRBV10-3 and TRBJ2-1; D is perhaps TRBD2 (7 bases). Trimming cost V 10 bases and J 1 base, with 14 bases left between them. CDR1 ENHRY and CDR2 SYGVKD come from the germline V gene. This CDR3 region has 14 residues. CDR3 in amino acids: CATQGRGSYNEQFF. CDR3 DNA: TGTGCCACCCAGGGGAGGGGGTCCTACAATGAGCAGTTCTTC.

The J gene is TRBJ1-1, the V gene TRBV6-1, with a weak D call TRBD1 (6 bases). From germline, CDR1 is MNHNS and CDR2 SASEGT. CDR3 length: 12 amino acids. The germline V and J ends were trimmed by 7 bases and 3 bases, with 9 bases remaining between them. The CDR3 region is CASKQGHTEAFF. The DNA for the CDR3 is TGTGCCAGCAAACAGGGTCACACTGAAGCTTTCTTT.

The rearrangement uses TRBV7-8 and TRBJ2-5, with 7 bases lining up with TRBD1. The DNA matches TRBJ2-7 better at its end, which makes the J call doubtful. The CDR3 is 13 amino acids. The germline gives CDR1 SGHVS, CDR2 FQNEAQ. CDR3 nucleotides: TGTGCCAGCAGCTTAGTGTCAGGGGGCGAGCAGTACTTC. Protein sequence: CASSLVSGGEQYF.

V is TRBV11-2 and J is TRBJ2-1; perhaps TRBD2 as D (6 bases). The ends were cut back, 0 bases at V and 8 bases at J, with 11 bases in the middle. From germline, CDR1 is SGHAT and CDR2 FQNNGV. The CDR3 covers 14 residues. The CDR3 loop reads CASSLDLGGDEQFF. The CDR3, as DNA: TGTGCCAGCAGCTTAGATCTAGGAGGGGATGAGCAGTTCTTC. Filled out from reference TRBV11-2 and TRBJ2-1, the complete variable domain reads EAGVAQSPRYKIIEKRQSVAFWCNPISGHATLYWYQQILGQGPKLLIQFQNNGVVDDSQLPKDRFSAERLKGVDSTLKIQPAKLEDSAVYLCASSLDLGGDEQFFGPGTRLTVL.

In regard to this clone: The identical CDR3 is also encoded by other nucleotide sequences in the sample. The V and J genes are TRBV13 and TRBJ1-3, with a tentative D call TRBD1 (6 bases). Deletions cut 5 bases from V and 3 bases from J, with 23 bases between. This CDR3 is 18 amino acids long. CDR1 PRHDT and CDR2 FYEKMQ come from the germline V gene (reference sequence). The CDR3 sequence: CASSPRTADYRVGNTIYF. The CDR3 DNA sequence: TGTGCCAGCAGCCCGCGGACAGCCGATTATCGCGTTGGAAACACCATATATTTT.

This clone was detected a few times. This chain joins TRBV7-6 and TRBJ1-5, with D perhaps TRBD1 (5 bases). The CDR3 length is 13 residues. The V end lost 2 bases, the J end lost 4 bases, and 6 bases lay between the germline ends. Germline CDR1 is SGHVS and CDR2 is FNYEAQ. CDR3 loop: CASSLRQNQPQHF. CDR3 coding DNA: TGTGCCAGCAGCTTACGACAGAATCAGCCCCAGCATTTT. The complete variable domain, with remaining parts taken from reference TRBV7-6 and TRBJ1-5, reads GAGVSQSPRYKVTKRGQDVALRCDPISGHVSLYWYRQALGQGPEFLTYFNYEAQQDKSGLPNDRFSAERPEGSISTLTIQRTEQRDSAMYRCASSLRQNQPQHFGDGTRLSIL.

The chain combines TRBV5-4 with TRBJ2-1, with 8 bases identical to TRBD1. Germline trimming cut 0 bases from V and 10 bases from J; bases unmatched to any gene: 6. CDR3 length: 14 residues. The germline V gene has CDR1 SGHNT and CDR2 YYREEE (reference sequence). The CDR3 DNA sequence: TGTGCCAGCAGCTTGGGCCAGGGGGCAGGGGAGCAGTTCTTC. Translated, it gives CASSLGQGAGEQFF.

This clone was seen once. The chain employs TRBV9 and TRBJ2-1; 13 bases agree with TRBD2. V shed 4 bases, J shed 1 base, and the junction held 8 bases outside the gene matches. The CDR3 extends over 18 amino acids. Germline CDR1 and CDR2: SGDLS and YYNGEE. The CDR3 protein is CASSSRLAGGTSYNEQFF. The CDR3 coding sequence is TGTGCCAGCAGCTCGAGACTAGCGGGGGGCACGTCCTACAATGAGCAGTTCTTC.

The genes are TRBV5-6 and TRBJ1-4, with 7 bases lining up with TRBD1. This CDR3 is built from 15 residues. V was pared by 3 bases and J by 2 bases, with 4 bases of the junction left unmatched. Germline CDR1 is SGHDT and CDR2 is YYEEEE. The DNA for the CDR3 is TGTGCCAGCAGCTCCACAGGGGCGACTAATGAAAAACTGTTTTTT. Residues: CASSSTGATNEKLFF. Filled out from reference TRBV5-6 and TRBJ1-4, the complete variable domain reads DAGVTQSPTHLIKTRGQQVTLRCSPKSGHDTVSWYQQALGQGPQFIFQYYEEEERQRGNFPDRFSGHQFPNYSSELNVNALLLGDSALYLCASSSTGATNEKLFFGSGTQLSVL.

This clone was seen once. This chain links TRBV5-1 with TRBJ2-5; TRBD1 might be the D (5 bases). Germline V gives CDR1 SGHRS, CDR2 YFSETQ. CDR3 length: 14 residues. Trimming took off 0 bases at V and 3 bases at J, with 9 bases between the two ends. CDR3 in amino acids: CASSLATGEETQYF. In DNA form, the CDR3 reads TGCGCCAGCAGCTTGGCTACAGGAGAAGAGACCCAGTACTTC.

The chain recombines TRBV5-4 with TRBJ1-3, with D tentatively TRBD1 (5 bases). Germline CDR1 is SGHNT and CDR2 is YYREEE (reference sequence). Trimming took 3 bases from V and 4 from J, leaving 14 bases between them. This CDR3 has 15 residues. The CDR3 DNA sequence: TGTGCCAGCAGCTCACAGGAAAAGGTCGGAAACACCATATATTTT. The encoded protein is CASSSQEKVGNTIYF.

The chain joins TRBV11-2 to TRBJ1-5; D remains unclear. CDR1 and CDR2 from the germline V gene are SGHAT and FQNNGV. The ends were cut back, 10 bases at V and 2 bases at J, with 15 bases in the middle. This CDR3 contains 14 residues. CDR3 bases: TGTGCCACCCTGAATGGACGGCGCAATCAGCCCCAGCATTTT. Translated, it gives CATLNGRRNQPQHF.

The chain recombines TRBV5-1 with TRBJ2-5; 7 bases map to TRBD2. The CDR3 covers 14 residues. CDR1 is SGHRS and CDR2 is YFSETQ in the germline V gene. The junction had 3 bases not matched to a gene; V was cut back by 0 bases and J by 4 bases. CDR3 nucleotide sequence: TGCGCCAGCAGCTTGGGACTAGCAAGAGAGACCCAGTACTTC. Encoded protein: CASSLGLARETQYF.

V and J are TRBV7-2 and TRBJ2-7; 9 nucleotides line up with TRBD1. CDR1 SGHTA and CDR2 FQGNSA come from the germline V gene. This CDR3 region has 16 residues. Germline trimming cut 1 base from V and 4 bases from J; bases unmatched to any gene: 8. DNA for the CDR3: TGTGCCAGCAGCTTAGTAGGGACAGGGACGAGATACGAGCAGTACTTC. Amino acid sequence: CASSLVGTGTRYEQYF.

The chain employs TRBV6-1 and TRBJ1-4; D may be TRBD1 (5 bases). The V and J ends lost 1 base and 7 bases respectively, with 13 bases between them. Germline lookup yields CDR1 MNHNS and CDR2 SASEGT. The CDR3 totals 15 residues. CDR3 in amino acids: CASSEGGAGGEKLFF. CDR3 DNA sequence: TGTGCCAGCAGTGAAGGCGGGGCGGGGGGTGAAAAACTGTTTTTT.

This sequence joins TRBV7-8 and TRBJ2-1; D unresolved. Trimming pared 2 bases from V and 3 bases from J, leaving 8 bases between. This CDR3 spans 14 amino acids. In germline, CDR1 is SGHVS, CDR2 FQNEAQ. The chain's CDR3 is CASSLQADYNEQFF. The DNA for the CDR3 is TGTGCCAGCAGCTTACAGGCGGACTACAATGAGCAGTTCTTC.

CDR3 region: CASSRTPDSGANVLTF. The DNA for the CDR3 is TGTGCCAGCAGTCGGACTCCTGACTCTGGGGCCAACGTCCTGACTTTC. The rearrangement uses TRBV7-2 and TRBJ2-6; TRBD2 might be the D (5 bases). Germline assignment: CDR1 SGHTA and CDR2 FQGNSA. The germline V and J ends were trimmed by 6 bases and 0 bases, with 12 bases remaining between them. This CDR3 has 16 residues.

In this sample, this clone turned up once. The rearrangement uses TRBV7-6 and TRBJ2-7; the match to TRBD2 covers 9 bases. The V gene end was trimmed by 2 bases and the J gene end by 0 bases; junction bases not matched to a gene: 2. The CDR3 sequence is 15 residues long. Germline V gives CDR1 SGHVS, CDR2 FNYEAQ. The CDR3 reads CASSLLAGPSYEQYF. The CDR3 nucleotides read TGTGCCAGCAGCTTACTAGCGGGGCCCTCCTACGAGCAGTACTTC.

This chain connects TRBV28 to TRBJ1-3, with D possibly being TRBD1 (6 bases). The germline V and J ends were trimmed by 6 bases and 0 bases, with 15 bases remaining between them. Germline-derived CDR1 and CDR2 are MDHEN and SYDVKM. The CDR3 loop spans 16 amino acids. The CDR3 spells CASRMDSLGSGNTIYF. CDR3 coding DNA: TGTGCCAGCAGGATGGACAGCCTGGGCTCTGGAAACACCATATATTTT.

V is TRBV11-2 and J is TRBJ2-5, with 12 bases lining up with TRBD2. V dropped 5 bases and J dropped 2; count of bases not matched to a gene: 0. The CDR3 sequence is 14 residues long. Germline loops: CDR1 SGHAT, CDR2 FQNNGV. The CDR3 here is CASSLAGGQETQYF. CDR3 DNA: TGTGCCAGCAGCCTAGCGGGGGGGCAAGAGACCCAGTACTTC.

The chain joins TRBV6-4 to TRBJ2-1; D could derive from TRBD1 or TRBD2 (6 bases each). Trimming took 11 bases from V and 0 from J, leaving 23 bases between them. CDR1 is MRHNA, CDR2 SNTAGT, per germline. The CDR3 sequence is 17 residues long. This CDR3 is CAGARRGALCSYNEQFF. DNA of the CDR3: TGTGCCGGCGCAAGAAGGGGGGCCCTATGCTCCTACAATGAGCAGTTCTTC.

The chain employs TRBV27 and TRBJ1-1; weak D call: TRBD1 (6 bases). V was pared by 11 bases and J by 1 base, with 23 bases between. The CDR3 length is 16 residues. CDR1 and CDR2 from the germline V gene are MNHEY and SMNVEV (reference sequence). CDR3 coding DNA: TGTGCCGACACCGCAGGGGTAGTGGTGTGGAACACTGAAGCTTTCTTT. It specifies CADTAGVVVWNTEAFF.

The chain has TRBV28 and TRBJ1-3, with D perhaps TRBD1 (5 bases). The CDR3 consists of 12 residues. The V end was cut by 6 bases, the J end by 2 bases, with 5 bases between. Germline values: CDR1 MDHEN, CDR2 SYDVKM. In DNA, the CDR3 is TGTGCCAGCAGCAGGGCTGGAAACACCATATATTTT. Translating gives CASSRAGNTIYF.

This chain links TRBV7-9 with TRBJ2-5, with unresolved D. The CDR3 is 12 amino acids. Trimming shortened V by 3 bases and J by 2 bases, and 4 bases separated the two germline ends. Germline assignment: CDR1 SEHNR and CDR2 FQNEAQ (reference sequence). CDR3 sequence: CASSFGQETQYF. The DNA of the CDR3 is TGTGCCAGCAGCTTCGGACAAGAGACCCAGTACTTC.

In its sample, this clone was seen once. The chain combines TRBV6-5 with TRBJ2-1, with D tentatively TRBD1 (6 bases). The V end lost 6 bases, the J end lost 2 bases, and 14 bases lay between the germline ends. The CDR3 runs to 15 residues. The germline gives CDR1 MNHEY, CDR2 SVGAGI. The CDR3: CASRLEGGTYNEQFF. The CDR3, as DNA: TGTGCCAGCAGGCTCGAAGGGGGAACCTACAATGAGCAGTTCTTC.